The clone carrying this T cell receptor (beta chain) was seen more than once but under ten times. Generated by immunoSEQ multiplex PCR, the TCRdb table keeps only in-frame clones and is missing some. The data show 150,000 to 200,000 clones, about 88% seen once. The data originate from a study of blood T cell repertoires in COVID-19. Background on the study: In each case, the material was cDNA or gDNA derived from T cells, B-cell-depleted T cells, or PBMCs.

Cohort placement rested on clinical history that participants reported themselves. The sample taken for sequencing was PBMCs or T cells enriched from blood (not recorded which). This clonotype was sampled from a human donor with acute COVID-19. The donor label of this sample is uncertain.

The CDR3 loop is CASSRGQGGEKLFF. Written as DNA, the CDR3 is TGTGCCAGCAGCCGAGGGCAGGGAGGGGAAAAACTGTTTTTT. The gene calls are TRBV5-8 and TRBJ1-4; weak D call: TRBD1 (5 bases). Germline V CDR1 and CDR2: SGHTS, YDEGEE. The CDR3 length is 14 residues. Trimming took off 4 bases at V and 8 bases at J, with 15 bases between the two ends.